This T cell receptor beta chain was retrieved from a study of T cell repertoires in cytomegalovirus infection. Whole-study context: Through public TCR beta signatures, both CMV infection and matching HLA type were indicated.

The study's findings and limits: The study found HLA-C-restricted CMV-specific TCR beta clonotypes dominating the ex vivo response. Summed frequency of shared TCR beta families picked out CMV carriers who also had the relevant HLA.

This clonotype has a handful of counts. Its antigen is not identified. In TCRdb, the reads were re-called with MiXCR into one record per CDR3 protein. The sample yields around 900,000 distinct CDR3 sequences, roughly 30% seen once. CDR1 and CDR2 (germline): ENHRY, SYGVKD. The CDR3 runs to 15 residues. The ends lost 3 bases at V and 2 bases at J; junction bases unmatched: 6. This sequence originates from a human donor in good health (CMV status not recorded). Some clones in this sample may be carry-over from other donors' samples. Here the sequenced sample was cultured CD8+ T cells from PBMCs, taken from culture after CMV antigen stimulation. The chain couples TRBV10-3 to TRBJ2-5; 7 nucleotides align to TRBD1. As DNA, the CDR3 is TGTGCCATCAGTGACCCCCGGGACAGACAAGAGACCCAGTACTTC. Protein sequence: CAISDPRDRQETQYF.